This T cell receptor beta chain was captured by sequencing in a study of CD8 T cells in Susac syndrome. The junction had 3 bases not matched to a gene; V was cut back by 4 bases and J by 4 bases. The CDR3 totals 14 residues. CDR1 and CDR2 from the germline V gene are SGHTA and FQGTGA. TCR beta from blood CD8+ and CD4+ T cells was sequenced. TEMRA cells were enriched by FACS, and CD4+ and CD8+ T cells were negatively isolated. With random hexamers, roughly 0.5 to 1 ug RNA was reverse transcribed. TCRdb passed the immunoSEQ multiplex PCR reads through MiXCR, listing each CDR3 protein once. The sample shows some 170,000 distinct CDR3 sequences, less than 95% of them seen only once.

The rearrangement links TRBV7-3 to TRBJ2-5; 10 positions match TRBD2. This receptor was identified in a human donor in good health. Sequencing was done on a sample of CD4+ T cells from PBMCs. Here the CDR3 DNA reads TGTGCCAGCAGCTCTCTAGCGGGAGCAGAGACCCAGTACTTC. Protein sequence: CASSSLAGAETQYF.